Described below is a single T cell receptor beta chain sequence and its context. The target of this receptor is not known. Nothing much larger sits one base from this clone, and base qualities are not available. The time point label on this specimen signifies: blood at routine non-recurrence follow-up after resection. Without any cell sorting, TCR sequencing was performed on whole RNA extracted either from tumor and nontumor lung tissue or from cryopreserved PBMC samples. Patients were selected for TCR sequencing only if sufficient RNA was available from at least two tumor regions. This entry belongs to a study of spatial heterogeneity in lung cancer (dated by TCRdb to the late 2010s). Looking at the study overall: The donors were about 71 patients from the lung TRACERx cohort who had early-stage, untreated non-small cell lung cancer. More beta-chain than alpha-chain transcripts were consistently detected, likely reflecting higher beta-chain transcript abundance. In the raw uncorrected reads, each unique combination of TCR and UMI appeared on average more than ten times. TCR repertoire features were related to nonsynonymous mutation counts determined by whole-exome sequencing of tumor tissue. In non-small cell lung cancer, the study quantitatively compared TCR alpha and beta repertoires across several tumor regions, matched nontumor lung, and blood. Follow-up PBMC samples were sequenced whenever the samples were available, and the median time to follow-up was about 25 months after resection. Both alpha and beta chains were TCR-sequenced in samples taken at surgery, namely 220 tumor regions, 61 to 65 matched nontumor lung samples and over 55 PBMC samples. What the authors observed across the whole study: Additional single-cell paired TCR alpha and beta sequencing was considered necessary to confirm, at a functional level, the hypothesis that regional TCRs recognize regional mutations. Ubiquitous expanded tumor TCRs were detected in blood more often at tumor resection than at routine follow-up. Comparisons of baseline and follow-up blood repertoires included only around 13 patients.

Preparation of the library involved 5' RACE. Data came from a NextSeq 500. The TCR library protocol attached a unique molecular identifier to each TCR cDNA molecule to allow correction of PCR and sequencing errors. The original methods were these. TCR identification, UMI-based error correction and CDR3 extraction were all carried out with Decombinator tools. TCRs above a frequency of 2 per 1,000, corresponding to the top 1% of the tumor frequency distribution, were defined as expanded. Each repertoire was subsampled 100 times to 5,000 TCRs, after which Renyi diversity was computed with the R vegan package. CDR3 similarity networks were constructed using string-kernel similarity of amino acid triplets, with links drawn between CDR3s whose pairwise similarity was above 0.82. The public reads were quality trimmed at Q25 with fastp and then assembled into clones with MiXCR by TCRdb, keeping productive beta chains. For every CDR3 protein sequence, its rows merge into one entry that carries the most common genes and DNA. The V and J calls reflect TCRdb's pipeline rather than the authors' work. The sample table shows some 120,000 distinct CDR3 sequences, and more than 9% are seen once. The top ten hold around 16% of the sample.

Reading from cysteine to phenylalanine, the CDR3 counts 14 amino acids. The CDR3 DNA has 42 bases and is translated from base 1. CDR1 and CDR2, looked up from the germline V gene (reference sequence), are SEHNR and FQNEAQ. The V end loses 5 bases and the J end loses 6 bases, and a stretch of 11 bases separates them. The V gene is TRBV7-9 and the J gene is TRBJ1-6; TRBD1 is possibly the D segment (5 matching bases). This TCR was recovered from a male donor with early-stage non-small cell lung cancer. Source: PBMCs, taken at follow-up. The bases read TGTGCCAGCAGCGCCAGGGTTTCTAATTCACCCCTCCACTTT. Its translation reads: CASSARVSNSPLHF.